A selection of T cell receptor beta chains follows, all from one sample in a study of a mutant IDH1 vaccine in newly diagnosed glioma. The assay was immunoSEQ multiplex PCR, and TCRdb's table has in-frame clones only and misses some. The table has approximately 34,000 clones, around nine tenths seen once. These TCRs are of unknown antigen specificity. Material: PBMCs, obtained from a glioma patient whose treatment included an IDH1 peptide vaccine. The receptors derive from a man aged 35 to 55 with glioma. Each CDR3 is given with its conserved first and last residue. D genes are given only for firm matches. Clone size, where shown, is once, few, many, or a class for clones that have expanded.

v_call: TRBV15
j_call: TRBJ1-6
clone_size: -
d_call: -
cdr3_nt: TGTGCCACCAGCCGGAGTCTCCCGAGCTCCTATAATTCACCCCTCCACTTT
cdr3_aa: CATSRSLPSSYNSPLHF

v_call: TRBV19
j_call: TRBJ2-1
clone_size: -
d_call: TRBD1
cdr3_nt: TGTGCCAGTGGGACCGGGACAGACTATTACAATGAGCAGTTCTTC
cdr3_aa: CASGTGTDYYNEQFF

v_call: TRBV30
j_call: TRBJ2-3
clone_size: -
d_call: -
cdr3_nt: TGTGCCTGGAGTCTAAAGGGCCCAGATACGCAGTATTTT
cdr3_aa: CAWSLKGPDTQYF

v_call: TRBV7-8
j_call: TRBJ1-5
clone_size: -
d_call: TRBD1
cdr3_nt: TGTGCCAGCAGCCGAAACCGGGACAGGGGGAATCAGCCCCAGCATTTT
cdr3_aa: CASSRNRDRGNQPQHF

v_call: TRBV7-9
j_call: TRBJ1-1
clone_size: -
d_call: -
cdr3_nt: TGTGCCAGCAGCTTAGGGCGGGACTCGGGATGGATGGACACTGAAGCTTTCTTT
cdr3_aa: CASSLGRDSGWMDTEAFF

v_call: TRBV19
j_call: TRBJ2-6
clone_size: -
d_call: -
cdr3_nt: TGTGCCAGTAGTATAGATTCGGTAGGGGGGACCAACGTCCTGACTTTC
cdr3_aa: CASSIDSVGGTNVLTF

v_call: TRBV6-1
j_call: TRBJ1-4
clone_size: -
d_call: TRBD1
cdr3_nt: TGTGCCAGCAGTGGTAAACAGGGGAGGACTAATGAAAAACTGTTTTTT
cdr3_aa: CASSGKQGRTNEKLFF

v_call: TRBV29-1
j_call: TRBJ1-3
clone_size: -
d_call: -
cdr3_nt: TGCAGCGTAAGGACACTTGGAAACACCATATATTTT
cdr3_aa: CSVRTLGNTIYF

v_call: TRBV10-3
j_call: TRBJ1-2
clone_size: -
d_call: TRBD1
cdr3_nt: TGTGCCATCAGCGGGACAGGGTCTAACTATGGCTACACCTTC
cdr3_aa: CAISGTGSNYGYTF

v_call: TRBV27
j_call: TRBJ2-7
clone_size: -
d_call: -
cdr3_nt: TGTGCCAGCAGTATCCTAAGTACCCCCTACGAGCAGTACTTC
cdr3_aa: CASSILSTPYEQYF

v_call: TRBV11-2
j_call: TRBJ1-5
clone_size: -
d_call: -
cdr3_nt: TGTGCCAGCAGCTTAGTGGAAGGTCAGCCCCAGCATTTT
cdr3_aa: CASSLVEGQPQHF

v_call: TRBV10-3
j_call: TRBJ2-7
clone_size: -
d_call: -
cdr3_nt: TGTGCCATCAGTGTGGACAGTCTTACCAACGAGCAGTACTTC
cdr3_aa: CAISVDSLTNEQYF

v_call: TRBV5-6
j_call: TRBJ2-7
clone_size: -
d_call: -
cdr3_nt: TGTGCCAGCAGCTTGGGCTACGAGCAGTACTTC
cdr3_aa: CASSLGYEQYF

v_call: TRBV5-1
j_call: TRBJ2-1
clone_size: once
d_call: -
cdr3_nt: TGCGCCAGCAGCCCCCCCCAATCCCCCCCCTACAATGAGCAGTTCTTC
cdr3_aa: CASSPPQSPPYNEQFF

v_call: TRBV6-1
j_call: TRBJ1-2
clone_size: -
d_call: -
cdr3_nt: TGTGCCAGCAGTGAAGCGCAGGCCGCTTATGGCTACACCTTC
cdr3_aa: CASSEAQAAYGYTF

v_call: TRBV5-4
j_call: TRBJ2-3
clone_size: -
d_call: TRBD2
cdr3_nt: TGTGCCAGCAGCCCCTGGGTAGCGGGGGGTGTCACAGATACGCAGTATTTT
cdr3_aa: CASSPWVAGGVTDTQYF

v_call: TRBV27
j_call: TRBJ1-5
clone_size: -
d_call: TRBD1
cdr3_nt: TGTGCCAGCAGTTTACTCACAGGGGCAGGTCAGCCCCAGCATTTT
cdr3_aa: CASSLLTGAGQPQHF

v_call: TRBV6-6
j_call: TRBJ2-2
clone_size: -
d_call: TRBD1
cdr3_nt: TGTGCCAGCAGTTACGGGCAGGGGGCCGGGGAGCTGTTTTTT
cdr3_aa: CASSYGQGAGELFF

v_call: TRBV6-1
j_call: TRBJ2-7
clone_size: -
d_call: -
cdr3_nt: TGTGCCAGCAAGAAAGACAGGATGGTAGCGTACGAGCAGTACTTC
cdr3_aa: CASKKDRMVAYEQYF

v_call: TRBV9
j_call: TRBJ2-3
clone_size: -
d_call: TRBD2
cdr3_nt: TGTGCCAGCAGCGTAGACCTAGCGGGACCAGATACGCAGTATTTT
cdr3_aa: CASSVDLAGPDTQYF

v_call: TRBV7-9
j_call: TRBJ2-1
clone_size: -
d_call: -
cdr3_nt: TGTGCCAGCAGCTTAGAGACAGTCTACAATGAGCAGTTCTTC
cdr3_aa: CASSLETVYNEQFF

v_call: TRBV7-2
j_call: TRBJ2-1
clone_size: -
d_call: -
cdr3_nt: TGTGCCAGCAGCTTGACAGGCGATAGCTCCTACAATGAGCAGTTCTTC
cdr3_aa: CASSLTGDSSYNEQFF

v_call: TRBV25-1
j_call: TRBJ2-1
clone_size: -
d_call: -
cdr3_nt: TGTGCCAGCAGTGACCCTAGTTTTAATGAGCAGTTCTTC
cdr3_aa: CASSDPSFNEQFF

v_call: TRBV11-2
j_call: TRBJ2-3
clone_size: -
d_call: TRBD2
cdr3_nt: TGTGCCAGCAGCTTAGAGGCGATGAGTCGGGAGGGCCCAGATACGCAGTATTTT
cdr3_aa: CASSLEAMSREGPDTQYF

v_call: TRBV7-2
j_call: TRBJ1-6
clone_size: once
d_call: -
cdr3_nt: TGTGCCAGCAGCTCCATGGCGCCGCACTCACCCCTCCACTTT
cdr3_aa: CASSSMAPHSPLHF

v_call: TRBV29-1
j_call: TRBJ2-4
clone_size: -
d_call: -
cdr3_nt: TGCAGCGTTGAAGATCACCTAGCCAAAAACATTCAGTACTTC
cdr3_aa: CSVEDHLAKNIQYF

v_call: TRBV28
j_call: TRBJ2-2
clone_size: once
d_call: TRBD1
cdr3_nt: TGTGCCAGCAGTTTGGGGACAGGTAACACCGGGGAGCTGTTTTTT
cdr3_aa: CASSLGTGNTGELFF

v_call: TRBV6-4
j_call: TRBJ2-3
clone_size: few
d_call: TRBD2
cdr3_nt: TGTGCCAGCAGTGACGGGACTAGCGGGGGAGATACGCAGTATTTT
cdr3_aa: CASSDGTSGGDTQYF

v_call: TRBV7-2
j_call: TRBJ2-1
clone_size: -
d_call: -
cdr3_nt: TGTGCCAGCAGCACGAGACCCTTGACTTACAATGAGCAGTTCTTC
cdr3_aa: CASSTRPLTYNEQFF

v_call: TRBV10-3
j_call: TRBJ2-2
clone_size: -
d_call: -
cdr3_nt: TGTGCCTTAGGAGCAGGGGACCCATCTGCGAACACCGGGGAGCTGTTTTTT
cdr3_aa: CALGAGDPSANTGELFF

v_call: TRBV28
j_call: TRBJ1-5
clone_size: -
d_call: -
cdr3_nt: TGTGCCAGCAGCCGGGACGGCGACAATCAGCCCCAGCATTTT
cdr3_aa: CASSRDGDNQPQHF

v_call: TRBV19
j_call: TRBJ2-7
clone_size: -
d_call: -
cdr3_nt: TGTGCCAGTAGTATAGTATCGGGACCTTACGAGCAGTACTTC
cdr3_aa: CASSIVSGPYEQYF

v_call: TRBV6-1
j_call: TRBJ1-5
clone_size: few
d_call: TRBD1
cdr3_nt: TGTGCCAGCAGTGCGAGAACGGGACAGGGTAGCAATCAGCCCCAGCATTTT
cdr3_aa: CASSARTGQGSNQPQHF

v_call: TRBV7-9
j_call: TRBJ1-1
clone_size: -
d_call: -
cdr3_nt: TGTGCCAGCAGCTCCGATCAAGCTTTCTTT
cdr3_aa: CASSSDQAFF

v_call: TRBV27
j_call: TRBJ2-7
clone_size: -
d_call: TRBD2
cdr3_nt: TGTGCCAGCAGTACGCTAGCGGGGGACTCCTACGAGCAGTACTTC
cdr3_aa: CASSTLAGDSYEQYF

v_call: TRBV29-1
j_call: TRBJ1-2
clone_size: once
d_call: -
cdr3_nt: TGCAGCGTTGAAAACGCGGCCCGCTATGGCTACACCTTC
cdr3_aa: CSVENAARYGYTF

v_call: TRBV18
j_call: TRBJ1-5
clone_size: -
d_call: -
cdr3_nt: TGTGCCAGCTCACCGACCAGAGCAGGTCAGCCCCAGCATTTT
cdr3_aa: CASSPTRAGQPQHF

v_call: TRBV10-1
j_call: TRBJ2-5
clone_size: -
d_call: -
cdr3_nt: TGCGCCAGCAGGGGGGAACAAAGCCAAGAGACCCAGTACTTC
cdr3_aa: CASRGEQSQETQYF

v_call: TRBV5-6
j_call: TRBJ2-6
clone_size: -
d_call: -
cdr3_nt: TGTGCCAGCAGCGCGGACGGCTCTGGGGCCAACGTCCTGACTTTC
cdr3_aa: CASSADGSGANVLTF

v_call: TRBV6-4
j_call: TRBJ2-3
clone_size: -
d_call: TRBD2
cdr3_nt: TGTGCCAGCAGTGACTCTAGCGGGGGGGCAACAGATACGCAGTATTTT
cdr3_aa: CASSDSSGGATDTQYF

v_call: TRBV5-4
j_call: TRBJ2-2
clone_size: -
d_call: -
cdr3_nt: TGTGCCAGCAGCGATGCACGGGGTGCCGGGGAGCTGTTTTTT
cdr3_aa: CASSDARGAGELFF

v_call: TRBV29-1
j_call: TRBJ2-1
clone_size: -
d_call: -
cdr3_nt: TGCAGCGTTGATAACCTTTATGAGCAGTTCTTC
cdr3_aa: CSVDNLYEQFF

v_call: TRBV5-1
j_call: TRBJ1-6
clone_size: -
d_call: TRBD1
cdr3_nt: TGCGCCAGCAGCTGGACGGGACAGCCCAATTCACCCCTCCACTTT
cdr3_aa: CASSWTGQPNSPLHF

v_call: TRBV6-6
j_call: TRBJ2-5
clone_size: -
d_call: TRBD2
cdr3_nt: TGTGCCACTTCGACTAGCGGGGGGCGTCAAGAGACCCAGTACTTC
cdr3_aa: CATSTSGGRQETQYF

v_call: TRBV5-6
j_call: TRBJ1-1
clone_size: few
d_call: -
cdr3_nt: TGTGCCAGCAGCCCAACTTATGATCCGAACACTGAAGCTTTCTTT
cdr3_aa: CASSPTYDPNTEAFF

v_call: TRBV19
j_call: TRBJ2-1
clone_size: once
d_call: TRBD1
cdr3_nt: TGTGCCAGTAGCCAACAGGGGGTCTCCTACAATGAGCAGTTCTTC
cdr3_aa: CASSQQGVSYNEQFF

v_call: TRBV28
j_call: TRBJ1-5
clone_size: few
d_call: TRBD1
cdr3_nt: TGTGCCAGCAGTCCCCCTCGGACAGGGGGCAATCAGCCCCAGCATTTT
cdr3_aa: CASSPPRTGGNQPQHF

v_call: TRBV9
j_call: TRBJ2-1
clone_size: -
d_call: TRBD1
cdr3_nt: TGTGCCAGCAGCGTAGCGGGACAGGGAATTTACAATGAGCAGTTCTTC
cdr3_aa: CASSVAGQGIYNEQFF

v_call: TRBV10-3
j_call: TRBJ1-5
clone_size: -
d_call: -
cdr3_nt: TGTGCCATCAGTGAGTCAGACAGCCAAGGCGCTCAGCCCCAGCATTTT
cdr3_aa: CAISESDSQGAQPQHF

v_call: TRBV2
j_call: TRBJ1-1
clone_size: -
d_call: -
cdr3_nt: TGTGCCAGCAGCGTCACAGGGCTTGAAGCTTTCTTT
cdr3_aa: CASSVTGLEAFF

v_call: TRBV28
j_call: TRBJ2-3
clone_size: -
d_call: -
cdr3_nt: TGTGCCAGCAGTTTCGGGGGACACCCGGGGACAGATACGCAGTATTTT
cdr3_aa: CASSFGGHPGTDTQYF

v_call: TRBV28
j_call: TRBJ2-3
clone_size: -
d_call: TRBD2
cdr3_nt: TGTGCCAGCAGCACTCTGATAGCGGGACGCGAAGGCGGCACCACAGATACGCAGTATTTT
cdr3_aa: CASSTLIAGREGGTTDTQYF

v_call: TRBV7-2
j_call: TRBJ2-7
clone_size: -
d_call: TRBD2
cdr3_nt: TGTGCCAGCAGCTTAAGGCTAGCGGGGATCTACGAGCAGTACTTC
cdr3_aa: CASSLRLAGIYEQYF

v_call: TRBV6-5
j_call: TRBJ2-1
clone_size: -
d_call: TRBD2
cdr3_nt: TGTGCCAGCAGTTACGCGGGGGGGCCTTTCAACGAGCAGTTCTTC
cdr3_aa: CASSYAGGPFNEQFF

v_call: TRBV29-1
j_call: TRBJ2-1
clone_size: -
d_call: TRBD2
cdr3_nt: TGCAGCGTTGAAGATATGAGCGGGGGGGCCAAGTTCTTC
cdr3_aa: CSVEDMSGGAKFF